The subject of this entry is one T cell receptor beta chain. The antigen it binds to is not known. One base away there is no much larger clone; base qualities are not given. In total, approximately 610 healthy bone marrow donors made up the cohort. At the time of sampling, every cohort member was nominally healthy, though immune exposures that went unrecorded were likely present. The donor was CMV seropositive and was included in the group of 250 to 350 seropositive cohort members. A peripheral blood sample was collected from each donor, and TCR beta sequencing was performed on peripheral blood mononuclear cells. The Qiagen DNeasy Blood Extraction Kit was used to extract genomic DNA from the blood cell samples. Library creation used the immunoSEQ multiplex PCR assay. For the multiplex PCR, a mixture combining 60 forward primers for TCR Vbeta segments and 13 reverse primers for TCR Jbeta segments was used. A multiplex PCR assay on genomic DNA amplified the CDR3 region of rearranged TCR beta genes. The amplified TCR beta libraries were sequenced on the Illumina HiSeq System as 87-base-pair reads. In the paper's pipeline: Across the 600 to 700 repertoires, a later analysis counted tens of millions of unique TCR beta chains, roughly 11 million of which were shared by at least two donors. A nearest-neighbor algorithm error-corrected the raw reads and collapsed the reads into unique sequences, merging closely related sequences to remove PCR and sequencing errors. To assign V, D and J gene segments, CDR3 sequences were aligned to IMGT reference sequences. Each retained sequence needed at least a six-nucleotide match to both a V gene segment and a J gene segment. A rearrangement counted as productive if the CDR3 had no stop codons and remained in frame with V and J, and every other rearrangement counted as non-productive. Following IMGT convention, CDR3 was defined as the stretch from the second conserved V-encoded cysteine to the conserved J-encoded phenylalanine. In an earlier analysis of 550 to 650 of the donors, sequences lacking an unambiguous match to a single V gene segment were excluded. An earlier analysis of 587 of the donors called V segments functional above 56.7% productive rearrangements and segregating when the between-donor standard deviation exceeded 5%. A statistical classification framework was built to diagnose cytomegalovirus status from the catalog of TCR beta chain sequences. In a later analysis, TCR nucleotide sequences were compared against IMGT/GENE-DB human TR gene sequences so that V and J genes could be assigned. The TCRdist pipeline was used in a later analysis to assign CDR3 sequences and most-parsimonious VDJ recombination scenarios. In a later analysis, each TCR beta chain was defined by its CDR3 amino acid sequence together with its V-gene family, and reads without a unique V-gene family were excluded. As a way to deal with suspected cross-contamination and a sequencing artifact, a later analysis dropped nearly 600 nucleotide sequences that were highly shared and had low generation probability. In a later analysis, a clonal expansion index for each public chain was calculated from normalized within-repertoire ranks of inferred template counts. In a later analysis, generation probabilities were computed with a VDJ recombination model fitted to out-of-frame rearrangements, and the resulting probabilities were checked against IGoR. A later analysis scored TCR-TCR, TCR-HLA and TCR-CMV co-occurrence with hypergeometric tests, applying a repertoire-size bias correction to TCR pairs. False discovery rates were estimated in a later analysis by permuting HLA or CMV assignments 20 times. In a later analysis, co-occurring TCRs were grouped using DBSCAN, with TCRdist sequence similarity added in when clustering inside HLA-allele-positive subsets. Co-occurrence clustering excluded repertoires with fewer than 30,000 or more than 120,000 public chains, plus five with anomalous nucleotide sharing. The table was pulled from immuneACCESS by TCRdb, which kept in-frame rearrangements only. Such tables lose some clones; where checked, under half of the loss comes from unresolved V genes, and the rest has no known cause. V and J calls and clone size come straight from that table; D and trimming were deduced from the DNA. Recorded for this sample are about 130,000 clones; 65% to 75% of them occurred a single time. In total, the top ten clones hold more than 3.5% of the sample.

This specimen comes from a study of cytomegalovirus exposure and HLA in healthy donors (dated by TCRdb to 2016 to 2017). For the wider study: An earlier analysis of roughly 610 of the donors reported under 300 Gb of sequence data and 90 million to 120 million unique TCR beta sequences obtained from about 170 million T cells. HLA typing included class I and class II loci at four-digit resolution. Typing coverage varied by locus: about 620-630 donors for A, B, C, DRB1 and DQB1; more than 500 for DQA1; nearly 610 for DPA1; fewer than 480 for DPB1. The T cell repertoires of 550 to 850 subjects were profiled by immunosequencing and related to cytomegalovirus serostatus. In addition to the first cohort of hundreds of subjects, a separate validation cohort of 130 or so different subjects was used. Donor age, sex, ethnicity and CMV serostatus were compiled alongside the repertoire data. An early release that covered about 640 HLA-typed donors contained around 300 gigabases of sequencing data and about 93 million unique TCR sequences. Among around 400 genotyped donors of the cohort, an average of roughly 240,000 unique TCR beta nucleotide sequences were sequenced per donor, approximately 20% of them non-productive. The later analysis used no new phenotypic data to find candidate immune exposures, relying instead on TCR beta sequences and their occurrence across donors. To decide whether each TCR beta V gene segment behaved as functional or pseudogenic, an earlier analysis of some 540 of the donors relied on high-throughput TCR beta sequencing. A later analysis re-examined previously published TCR beta repertoires from about 670 donors and added high-resolution HLA genotyping to investigate patterns of TCR occurrence. Of the 300 to 500 genotyped donors, more than 75% were placed in the genetic ancestry cluster associated with self-reported Caucasian donors. Every repertoire in the discovery cohort had been generated on one and the same sequencing platform. A later genetic analysis used genome-wide SNP genotypes for about three fifths of the 666 donors, treating that subset as a discovery cohort. The study aimed to test whether cataloging public T cell receptors could reveal signatures of past pathogen exposure. Roughly five DR-DQ haplotypes were handled as single units for association and clustering, since linkage in the cohort was strong. To predict cytomegalovirus infection status, the study brought together high-throughput TCR immunosequencing, statistical association of individual TCRs with disease status, and machine learning.

Study-wide findings and limitations: Compared with the approximately 710-donor mean, donors in an Asian-associated ancestry cluster had fewer N-insertions in productive TCRs, according to a later genetic analysis. For the cohort, immune exposure information was limited to CMV serostatus. HLA typing was unavailable for some donors at each locus, so association tests used only the typed subset. Strong co-occurrence of HLA alleles, especially DR and DQ, made assigning TCR associations to individual alleles difficult. Most TCR sequences were seen in very few donors, while some public TCRs were found in many individuals. Correlated functional status among segregating V segments might reflect linkage disequilibrium, but an unknown experimental factor could not be ruled out. A cluster of highly shared sequence variants was judged likely to be a technical artifact of the sequencing pipeline. A later analysis found that TCR association rates varied across HLA loci, with DRB1 alleles showing the most associated TCRs and HLA-C alleles the fewest. It was suggested by the authors that the approach could potentially be generalized to other disease states and immunological phenotypes. A further reported finding was that TCR beta sequences accurately predicted the HLA-A and HLA-B alleles for most subjects in the first cohort. A later analysis found that most CMV-associated TCR beta chains appeared HLA-restricted, with HLA associations seemingly driven largely by CMV exposure. An association between a missense DCLRE1C variant and V-gene and J-gene trimming of TCR beta chains was found in a later genetic analysis and replicated in an independent cohort. In a later analysis, some 17,000 TCR beta sequences were associated with specific HLA alleles at a false discovery rate of 0.05. A few of the identified cytomegalovirus-associated TCR beta chains were confirmed in vitro to be specific for cytomegalovirus antigens. The classifier was reported to diagnose cytomegalovirus status with high specificity and sensitivity in both the original cohort and the validation cohort. In a later analysis, HLA-associated TCR beta chains were found to be more clonally expanded and to have lower generation probabilities than equally common non-associated chains. Sequencing depth was assumed to be roughly uniform across donors in the presence/absence analyses, though that assumption may not hold. An earlier analysis of around 500 of the donors showed that most TCR beta V segments appeared in productive rearrangements either about 87% or about 30% of the time, which broadly matched IMGT annotations. According to a later analysis, parvovirus B19, influenza, CMV and Epstein-Barr virus appeared linked to several top co-occurrence clusters. Because the 87-base-pair reads could not distinguish some IMGT-functional V segments, including TRBV6-2 and TRBV6-3, those segments were excluded. Because counts were too low, about 17 rarely observed V segments, including chromosome 9 orphons, were excluded from the earlier analysis of some 590 of the donors. A total of roughly 160 TCR beta chains were listed by the study as associated with cytomegalovirus. Only TCR beta chains were sequenced in this cohort, and the absence of alpha or paired-chain data limited detectable features.

CDR1 is given as MNHEY and CDR2 as SMNVEV, both from the germline V gene (reference sequence). Trimming removed 8 bases from V and 8 bases from J; the gene matches leave 0 bases unexplained. The cysteine opens and the phenylalanine closes a CDR3 of 11 amino acids. Just CDR3 DNA is preserved here, 33 bases in frame from base 1. Sequenced input: PBMCs. The sequence joins TRBV27 to TRBJ1-4, with 9 bases aligning to TRBD1. The TCR was taken from a man aged 35 to 55 in good health and CMV-seropositive. The CDR3 region has the sequence CASGTGEKLFF. The bases read TGTGCCAGCGGGACAGGGGAAAAACTGTTTTTT.